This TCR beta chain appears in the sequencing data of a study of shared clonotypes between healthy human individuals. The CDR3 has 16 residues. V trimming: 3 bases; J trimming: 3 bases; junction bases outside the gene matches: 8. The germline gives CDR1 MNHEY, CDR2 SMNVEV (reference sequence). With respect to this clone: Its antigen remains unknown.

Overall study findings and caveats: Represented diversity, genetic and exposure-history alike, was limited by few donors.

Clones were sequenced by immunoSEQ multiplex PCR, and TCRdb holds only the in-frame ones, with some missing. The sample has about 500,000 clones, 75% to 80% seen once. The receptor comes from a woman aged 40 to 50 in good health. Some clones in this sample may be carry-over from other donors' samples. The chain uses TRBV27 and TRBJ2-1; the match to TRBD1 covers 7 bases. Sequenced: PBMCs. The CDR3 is CASSFGDSQDYNEQFF. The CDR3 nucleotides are TGTGCCAGCAGTTTCGGGGACAGCCAGGACTACAATGAGCAGTTCTTC.